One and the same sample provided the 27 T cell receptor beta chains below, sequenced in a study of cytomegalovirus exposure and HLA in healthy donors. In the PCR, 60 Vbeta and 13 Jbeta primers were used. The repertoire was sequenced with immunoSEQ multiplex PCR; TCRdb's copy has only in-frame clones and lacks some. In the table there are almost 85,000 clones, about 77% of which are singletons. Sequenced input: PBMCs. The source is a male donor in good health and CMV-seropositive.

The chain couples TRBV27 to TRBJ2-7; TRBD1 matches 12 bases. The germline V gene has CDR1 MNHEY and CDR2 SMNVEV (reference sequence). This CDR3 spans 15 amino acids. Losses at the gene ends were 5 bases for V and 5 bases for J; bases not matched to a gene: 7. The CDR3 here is CASSPAGQGAHEQYF. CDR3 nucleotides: TGTGCCAGCAGTCCTGCGGGACAGGGGGCCCACGAGCAGTACTTC.

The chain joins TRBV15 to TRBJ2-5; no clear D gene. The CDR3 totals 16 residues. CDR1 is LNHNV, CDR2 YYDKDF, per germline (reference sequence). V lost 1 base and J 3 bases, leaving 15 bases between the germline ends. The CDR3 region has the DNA TGTGCCACCAGCAGAGGCGAGGTATACGGAAAAGAGACCCAGTACTTC. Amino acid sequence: CATSRGEVYGKETQYF. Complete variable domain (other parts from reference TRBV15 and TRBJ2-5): DAMVIQNPRYQVTQFGKPVTLSCSQTLNHNVMYWYQQKSSQAPKLLFHYYDKDFNNEADTPDNFQSRRPNTSFCFLDIRSPGLGDTAMYLCATSRGEVYGKETQYFGPGTRLLVL.

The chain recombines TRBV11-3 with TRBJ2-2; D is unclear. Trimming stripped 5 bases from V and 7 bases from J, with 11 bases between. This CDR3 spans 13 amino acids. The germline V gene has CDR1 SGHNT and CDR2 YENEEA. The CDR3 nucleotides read TGTGCCAGCAGCCCGAGGTTGAGCGGGGAGCTGTTTTTT. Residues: CASSPRLSGELFF.

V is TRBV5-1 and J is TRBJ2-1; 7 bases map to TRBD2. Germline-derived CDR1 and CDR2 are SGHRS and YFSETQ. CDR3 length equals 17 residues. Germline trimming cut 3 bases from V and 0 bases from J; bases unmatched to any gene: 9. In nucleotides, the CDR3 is TGCGCCAGCAGCTCGAGCGGGGATTCAAGCTCCTACAATGAGCAGTTCTTC. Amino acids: CASSSSGDSSSYNEQFF.

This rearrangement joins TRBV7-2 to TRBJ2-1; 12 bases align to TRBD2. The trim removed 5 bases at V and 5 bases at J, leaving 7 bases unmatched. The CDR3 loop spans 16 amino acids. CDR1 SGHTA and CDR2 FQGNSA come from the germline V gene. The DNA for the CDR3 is TGTGCCAGCAGCGCCCCGGGACTAGCGGGTGACAATGAGCAGTTCTTC. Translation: CASSAPGLAGDNEQFF.

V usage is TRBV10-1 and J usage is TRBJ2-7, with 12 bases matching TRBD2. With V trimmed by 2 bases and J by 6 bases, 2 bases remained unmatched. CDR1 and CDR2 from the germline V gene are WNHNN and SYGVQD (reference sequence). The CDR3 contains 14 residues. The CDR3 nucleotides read TGCGCCAGCAGTGAGGCTAGCGGGAGGGCCGAGCAGTACTTC. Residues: CASSEASGRAEQYF.

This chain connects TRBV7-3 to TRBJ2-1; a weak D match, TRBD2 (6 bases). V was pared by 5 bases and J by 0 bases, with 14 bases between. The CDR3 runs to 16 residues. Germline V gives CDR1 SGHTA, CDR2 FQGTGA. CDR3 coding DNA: TGTGCCAGCAGCCAGAGCGGGCCGGGCTCCTACAATGAGCAGTTCTTC. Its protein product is CASSQSGPGSYNEQFF.

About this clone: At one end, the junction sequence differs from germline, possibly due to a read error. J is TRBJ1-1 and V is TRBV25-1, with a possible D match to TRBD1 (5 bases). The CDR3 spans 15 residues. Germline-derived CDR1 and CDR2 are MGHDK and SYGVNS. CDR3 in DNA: TGTGCCGGCAGTCCTTCCCGGGGGGGGAACACTGAAGCTTTCTTT. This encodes CAGSPSRGGNTEAFF.

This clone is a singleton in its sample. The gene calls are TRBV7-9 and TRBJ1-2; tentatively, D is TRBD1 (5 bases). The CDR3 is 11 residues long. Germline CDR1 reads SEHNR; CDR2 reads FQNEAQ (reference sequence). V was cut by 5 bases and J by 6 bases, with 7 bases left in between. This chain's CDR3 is CASSPGDGYTF. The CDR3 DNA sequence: TGTGCCAGCAGCCCGGGGGATGGCTACACCTTC.

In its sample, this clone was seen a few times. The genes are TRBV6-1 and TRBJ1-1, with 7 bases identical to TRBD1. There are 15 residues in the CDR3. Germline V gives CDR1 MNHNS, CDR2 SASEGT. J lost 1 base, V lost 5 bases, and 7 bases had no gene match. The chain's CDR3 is CASSLVGGGNTEAFF. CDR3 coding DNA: TGTGCCAGCAGTTTAGTAGGGGGCGGGAACACTGAAGCTTTCTTT.

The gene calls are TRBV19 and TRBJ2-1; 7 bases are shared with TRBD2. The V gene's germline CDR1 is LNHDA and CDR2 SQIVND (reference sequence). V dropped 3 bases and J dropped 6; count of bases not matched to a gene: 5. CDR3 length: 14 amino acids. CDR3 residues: CASSMVAGSNEQFF. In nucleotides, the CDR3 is TGTGCCAGTAGTATGGTAGCGGGCAGCAATGAGCAGTTCTTC.

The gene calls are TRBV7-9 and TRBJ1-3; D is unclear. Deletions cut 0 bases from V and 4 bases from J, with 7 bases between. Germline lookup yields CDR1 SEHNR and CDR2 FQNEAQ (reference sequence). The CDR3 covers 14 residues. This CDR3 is CASSLASVGNTIYF. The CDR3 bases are TGTGCCAGCAGCTTAGCCAGTGTCGGAAACACCATATATTTT.

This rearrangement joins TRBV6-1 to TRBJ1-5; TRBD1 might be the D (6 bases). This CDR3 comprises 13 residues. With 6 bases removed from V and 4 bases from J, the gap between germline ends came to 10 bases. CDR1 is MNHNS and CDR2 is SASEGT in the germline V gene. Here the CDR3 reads CASRGTINQPQHF. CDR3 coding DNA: TGTGCCAGCAGGGGGACAATTAATCAGCCCCAGCATTTT.

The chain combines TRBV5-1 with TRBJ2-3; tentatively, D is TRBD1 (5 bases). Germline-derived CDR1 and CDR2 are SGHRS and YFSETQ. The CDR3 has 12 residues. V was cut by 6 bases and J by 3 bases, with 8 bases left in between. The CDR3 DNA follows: TGCGCCAGCATGGCAGGGACAGATACGCAGTATTTT. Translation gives CASMAGTDTQYF.

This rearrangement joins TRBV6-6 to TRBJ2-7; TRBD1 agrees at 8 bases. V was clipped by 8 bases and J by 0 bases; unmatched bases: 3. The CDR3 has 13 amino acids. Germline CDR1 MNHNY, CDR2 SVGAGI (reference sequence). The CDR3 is CASGTGTSYEQYF. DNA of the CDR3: TGTGCCAGCGGGACAGGTACCTCCTACGAGCAGTACTTC.

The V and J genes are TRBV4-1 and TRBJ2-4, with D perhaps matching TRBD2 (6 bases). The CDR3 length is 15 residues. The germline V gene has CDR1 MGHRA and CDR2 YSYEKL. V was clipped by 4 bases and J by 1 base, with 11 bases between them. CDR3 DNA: TGCGCCAGCAGCCTCGTTCGGGGGGCCAAAAACATTCAGTACTTC. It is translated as CASSLVRGAKNIQYF.

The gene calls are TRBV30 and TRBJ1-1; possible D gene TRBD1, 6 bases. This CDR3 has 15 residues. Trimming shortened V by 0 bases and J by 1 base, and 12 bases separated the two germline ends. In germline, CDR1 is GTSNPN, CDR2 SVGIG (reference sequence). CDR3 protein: CAWSVLSRGNTEAFF. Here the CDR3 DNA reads TGTGCCTGGAGTGTACTATCCAGGGGGAACACTGAAGCTTTCTTT. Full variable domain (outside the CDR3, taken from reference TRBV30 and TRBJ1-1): SQTIHQWPATLVQPVGSPLSLECTVEGTSNPNLYWYRQAAGRGLQLLFYSVGIGQISSEVPQNLSASRPQDRQFILSSKKLLLSDSGFYLCAWSVLSRGNTEAFFGQGTRLTVV.

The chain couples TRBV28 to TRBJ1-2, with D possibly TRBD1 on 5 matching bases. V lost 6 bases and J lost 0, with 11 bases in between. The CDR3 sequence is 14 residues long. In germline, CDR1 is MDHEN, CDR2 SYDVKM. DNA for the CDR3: TGTGCCAGCAGCTATCAGGGAACTAACTATGGCTACACCTTC. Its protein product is CASSYQGTNYGYTF.

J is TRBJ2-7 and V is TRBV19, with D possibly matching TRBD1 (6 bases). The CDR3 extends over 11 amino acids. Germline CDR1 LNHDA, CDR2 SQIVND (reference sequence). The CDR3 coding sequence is TGTGGTGGCCAGGGGAAATACGAGCAGTACTTC. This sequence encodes CGGQGKYEQYF.

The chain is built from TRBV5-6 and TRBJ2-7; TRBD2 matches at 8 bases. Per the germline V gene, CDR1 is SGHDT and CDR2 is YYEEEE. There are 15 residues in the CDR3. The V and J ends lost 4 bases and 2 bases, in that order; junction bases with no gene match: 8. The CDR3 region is CASSGPGLGPYEQYF. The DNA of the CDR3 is TGTGCCAGCAGCGGGCCGGGACTAGGACCCTACGAGCAGTACTTC.

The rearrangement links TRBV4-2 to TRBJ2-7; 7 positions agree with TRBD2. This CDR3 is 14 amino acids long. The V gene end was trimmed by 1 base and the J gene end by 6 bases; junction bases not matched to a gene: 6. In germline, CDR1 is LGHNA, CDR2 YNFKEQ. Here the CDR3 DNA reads TGTGCCAGCAGCCAAGTGGCTAGCGGACGCGAGCAGTACTTC. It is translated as CASSQVASGREQYF.

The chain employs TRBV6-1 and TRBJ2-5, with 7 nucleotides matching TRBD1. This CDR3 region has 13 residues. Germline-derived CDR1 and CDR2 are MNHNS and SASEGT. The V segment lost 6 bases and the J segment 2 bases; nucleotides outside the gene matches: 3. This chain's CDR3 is CASSRGQQETQYF. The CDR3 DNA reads TGTGCCAGCAGCCGGGGACAGCAAGAGACCCAGTACTTC.

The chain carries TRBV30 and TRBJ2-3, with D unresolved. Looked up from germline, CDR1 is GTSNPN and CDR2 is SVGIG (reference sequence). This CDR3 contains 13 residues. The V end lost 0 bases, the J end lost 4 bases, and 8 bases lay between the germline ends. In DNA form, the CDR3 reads TGTGCCTGGAGTGTAAGGAGTTCAGATACGCAGTATTTT. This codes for CAWSVRSSDTQYF.

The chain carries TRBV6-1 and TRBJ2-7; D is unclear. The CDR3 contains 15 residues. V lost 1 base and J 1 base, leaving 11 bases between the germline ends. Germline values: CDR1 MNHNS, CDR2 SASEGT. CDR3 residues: CASSEGAVSSYEQYF. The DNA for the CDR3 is TGTGCCAGCAGTGAAGGGGCAGTATCTTCCTACGAGCAGTACTTC.

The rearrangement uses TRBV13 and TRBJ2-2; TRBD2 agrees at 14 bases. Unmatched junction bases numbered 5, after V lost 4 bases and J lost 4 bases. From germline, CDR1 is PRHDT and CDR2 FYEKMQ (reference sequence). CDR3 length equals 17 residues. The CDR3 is CASSWGLAGAGTGELFF. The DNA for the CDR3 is TGTGCCAGCAGCTGGGGACTAGCGGGAGCGGGCACCGGGGAGCTGTTTTTT.

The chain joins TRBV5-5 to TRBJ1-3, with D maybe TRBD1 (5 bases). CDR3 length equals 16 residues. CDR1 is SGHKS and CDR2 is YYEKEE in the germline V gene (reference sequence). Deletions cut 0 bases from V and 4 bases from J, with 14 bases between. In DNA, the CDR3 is TGTGCCAGCAGCTTGGCCTTAACAGGAAAAGGAAACACCATATATTTT. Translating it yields CASSLALTGKGNTIYF.

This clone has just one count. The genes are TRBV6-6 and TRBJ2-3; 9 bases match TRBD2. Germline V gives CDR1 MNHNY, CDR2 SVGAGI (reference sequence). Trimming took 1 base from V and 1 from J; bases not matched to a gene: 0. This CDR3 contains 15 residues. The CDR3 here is CASSYWTSGTDTQYF. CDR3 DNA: TGTGCCAGCAGTTACTGGACTAGCGGCACAGATACGCAGTATTTT.